The clone carrying this TCR beta chain has ten or more counts. Its cognate antigen is unknown. The data were obtained in a study of Graves' ophthalmopathy and Graves' hyperthyroidism. The study's findings and limits: A classifier, a 13-signature model, separated ophthalmopathy from stable hyperthyroidism with roughly 86% sensitivity and 75% to 83% specificity. Among thyroid clonotypes expanded above 0.001 frequency, most also appeared in blood.

As the template, RNA transcripts were used to amplify TCR beta CDR3 regions. Following a first-round RT-PCR that used HTBI primers, a second-round multiplex PCR was carried out. TCRdb re-analysed the multiplex PCR reads in MiXCR, keeping a single row per CDR3 protein. The table shows 1 million to 1.3 million distinct CDR3 sequences, with 36% occurring only once. Hyperthyroidism patients were newly diagnosed, ill under 2 months, and aged 18 to 65 years. Other autoimmune diseases, uncontrolled infections, pregnancy or lactation ruled patients out of participation. V lost 5 bases and J 7 bases, leaving 8 bases between the germline ends. The germline CDR1 and CDR2 sequences are SSHAT and FNYEAQ (reference sequence). CDR3 length: 12 residues.

The sequence was obtained from an adult man with Graves' hyperthyroidism. The rearrangement joins TRBV7-7 to TRBJ2-2; the D gene is possibly TRBD2 (6 bases). Sequenced input: peripheral blood or thyroid tissue (not recorded which). The chain's CDR3 is CASSLRDGELFF. The DNA for the CDR3 is TGTGCCAGCAGCCTGCGGGACGGGGAGCTGTTTTTT.